Presented here are 9 T cell receptor beta chains from one specimen sequenced in a study of cytomegalovirus exposure and HLA in healthy donors. With 60 Vbeta and 13 Jbeta primers, the PCR was carried out. The data were produced by immunoSEQ multiplex PCR, yet TCRdb's version contains in-frame clones alone and is incomplete. The sample has tens of thousands of clones; around four fifths are singletons. The sequencing sample was made of PBMCs. The receptor set was obtained from a male donor in good health and CMV-seropositive.

The chain is built from TRBV27 and TRBJ2-2; weak D call: TRBD1 (5 bases). Germline V gene lookup returns CDR1 MNHEY and CDR2 SMNVEV (reference sequence). CDR3 length: 15 residues. Trimming pared 6 bases from V and 1 base from J, leaving 12 bases between. CDR3 nucleotides: TGTGCCAGCAGGATGACAGTGCAGAACACCGGGGAGCTGTTTTTT. Protein sequence: CASRMTVQNTGELFF.

The chain carries TRBV28 and TRBJ1-6; TRBD1 matches 7 bases. V was clipped by 5 bases and J by 3 bases; unmatched bases: 7. This CDR3 spans 16 amino acids. Germline values: CDR1 MDHEN, CDR2 SYDVKM. The CDR3 is CASSATGSNYNSPLHF. The CDR3 DNA reads TGTGCCAGCAGTGCGACAGGGTCTAACTATAATTCACCCCTCCACTTT. Looking up the rest from reference TRBV28 and TRBJ1-6 gives the full variable domain: DVKVTQSSRYLVKRTGEKVFLECVQDMDHENMFWYRQDPGLGLRLIYFSYDVKMKEKGDIPEGYSVSREKKERFSLILESASTNQTSMYLCASSATGSNYNSPLHFGNGTRLTVT.

A few counts support this clone. The chain uses TRBV19 and TRBJ1-5; TRBD1 matches at 8 bases. Germline V gene sequence: CDR1 LNHDA, CDR2 SQIVND (reference sequence). V trimming: 6 bases; J trimming: 2 bases; junction bases outside the gene matches: 6. The CDR3 sequence is 15 residues long. The CDR3 coding sequence is TGTGCCAGTAGCCTGGTGGGACAGGGCAATCAGCCCCAGCATTTT. It specifies CASSLVGQGNQPQHF.

The chain has TRBV5-4 and TRBJ2-7, with no clear D. Per the germline V gene, CDR1 is SGHNT and CDR2 is YYREEE (reference sequence). CDR3 length: 13 amino acids. V was clipped by 7 bases and J by 3 bases, with 14 bases between them. The CDR3 reads CASADSPLYEQYF. CDR3 DNA: TGTGCCAGCGCCGATTCCCCACTCTACGAGCAGTACTTC.

The genes are TRBV6-4 and TRBJ2-2, with D unclear. The length of the CDR3 is 13 residues. Trimming pared 4 bases from V and 3 bases from J, leaving 6 bases between. The germline gives CDR1 MRHNA, CDR2 SNTAGT. CDR3 protein: CASSGADTGELFF. The CDR3 region has the DNA TGTGCCAGCAGTGGGGCTGACACCGGGGAGCTGTTTTTT.

This chain links TRBV7-9 with TRBJ1-3; 10 nucleotides match TRBD1. The V and J ends lost 6 bases and 1 base, in that order; junction bases with no gene match: 9. Germline V gene data show CDR1 as SEHNR and CDR2 as FQNEAQ (reference sequence). The CDR3 runs 17 residues. The CDR3 DNA sequence: TGTGCCAGCAGACCTAAAGGGACAGGGGTATCTGGAAACACCATATATTTT. The encoded protein is CASRPKGTGVSGNTIYF.

The V call is TRBV9, the J call TRBJ2-3; TRBD2 matches 10 bases. Germline loops: CDR1 SGDLS, CDR2 YYNGEE. V dropped 2 bases and J dropped 1; count of bases not matched to a gene: 1. There are 15 residues in the CDR3. The CDR3 coding sequence is TGTGCCAGCAGCGTCCTAGCGGGGGGCACAGATACGCAGTATTTT. Encoded protein: CASSVLAGGTDTQYF.

The V call is TRBV2, the J call TRBJ2-5; no firm D call. The V gene lost 3 bases and the J gene lost 4 bases, with 9 bases spanning the gap. Germline lookup yields CDR1 SNHLY and CDR2 FYNNEI. The length of the CDR3 is 13 residues. The CDR3: CASSDFGGETQYF. The CDR3 DNA reads as TGTGCCAGCAGTGATTTCGGCGGAGAGACCCAGTACTTC. The full variable domain, in which reference TRBV2 and TRBJ2-5 provide the parts outside the CDR3, is EPEVTQTPSHQVTQMGQEVILRCVPISNHLYFYWYRQILGQKVEFLVSFYNNEISEKSEIFDDQFSVERPDGSNFTLKIRSTKLEDSAMYFCASSDFGGETQYFGPGTRLLVL.

This clone was picked up a small number of times. The V and J genes are TRBV19 and TRBJ1-5; D ambiguous. Deletions cut 3 bases from V and 5 bases from J, with 20 bases between. The CDR3 runs to 17 residues. Germline CDR1 and CDR2: LNHDA and SQIVND (reference sequence). The CDR3 DNA sequence: TGTGCCAGTAGTATTGTGGAACGAGGGTCGGGGTATCAGCCCCAGCATTTT. Its translation is CASSIVERGSGYQPQHF.